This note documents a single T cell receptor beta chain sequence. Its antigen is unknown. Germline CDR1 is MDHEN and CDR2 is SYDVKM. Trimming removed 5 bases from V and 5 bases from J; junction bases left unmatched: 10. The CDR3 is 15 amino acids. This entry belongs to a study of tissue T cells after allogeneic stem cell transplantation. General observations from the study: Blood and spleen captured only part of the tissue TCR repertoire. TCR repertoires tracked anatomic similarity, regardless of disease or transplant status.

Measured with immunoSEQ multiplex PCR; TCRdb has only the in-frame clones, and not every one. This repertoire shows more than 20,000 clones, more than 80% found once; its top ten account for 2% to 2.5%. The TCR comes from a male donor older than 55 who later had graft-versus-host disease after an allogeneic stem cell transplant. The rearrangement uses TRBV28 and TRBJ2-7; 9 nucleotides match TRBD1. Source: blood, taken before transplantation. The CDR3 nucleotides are TGTGCCAGCAGTCCGCCGGGACAGGGTGACAACGAGCAGTACTTC. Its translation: CASSPPGQGDNEQYF.